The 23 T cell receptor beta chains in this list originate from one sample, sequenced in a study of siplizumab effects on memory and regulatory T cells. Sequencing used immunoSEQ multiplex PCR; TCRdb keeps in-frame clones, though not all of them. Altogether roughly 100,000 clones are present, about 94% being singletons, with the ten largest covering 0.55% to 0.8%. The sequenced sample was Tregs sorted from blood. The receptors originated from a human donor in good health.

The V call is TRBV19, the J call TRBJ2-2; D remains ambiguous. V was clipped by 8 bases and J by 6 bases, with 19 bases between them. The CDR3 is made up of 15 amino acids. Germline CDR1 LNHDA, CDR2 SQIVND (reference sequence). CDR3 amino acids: CASSPPERVPGELFF. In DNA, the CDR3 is TGTGCCAGTTCACCTCCCGAACGGGTTCCCGGGGAGCTGTTTTTT.

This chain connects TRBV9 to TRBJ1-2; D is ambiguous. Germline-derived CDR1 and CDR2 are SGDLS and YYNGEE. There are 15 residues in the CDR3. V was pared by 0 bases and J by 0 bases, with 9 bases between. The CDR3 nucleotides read TGTGCCAGCAGCGTAGATTTGGCGCCTAACTATGGCTACACCTTC. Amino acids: CASSVDLAPNYGYTF. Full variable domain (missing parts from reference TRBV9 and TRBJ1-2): DSGVTQTPKHLITATGQRVTLRCSPRSGDLSVYWYQQSLDQGLQFLIQYYNGEERAKGNILERFSAQQFPDLHSELNLSSLELGDSALYFCASSVDLAPNYGYTFGSGTRLTVV.

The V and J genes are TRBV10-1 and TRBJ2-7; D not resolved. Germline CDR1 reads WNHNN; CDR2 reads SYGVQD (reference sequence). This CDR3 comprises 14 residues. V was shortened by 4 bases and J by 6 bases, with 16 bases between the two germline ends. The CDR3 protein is CASSGNAKFGEQYF. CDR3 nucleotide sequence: TGCGCCAGCAGTGGGAACGCTAAGTTTGGCGAGCAGTACTTC.

CDR3 protein: CASRKGLRDTGELFF. The DNA of the CDR3 is TGTGCCAGCAGGAAGGGTTTGCGGGACACCGGGGAGCTGTTTTTT. This rearrangement joins TRBV27 to TRBJ2-2, with D perhaps matching TRBD2 (5 bases). V was cut by 6 bases and J by 3 bases, with 14 bases left in between. The CDR3 totals 15 residues. CDR1 is MNHEY, CDR2 SMNVEV, per germline (reference sequence).

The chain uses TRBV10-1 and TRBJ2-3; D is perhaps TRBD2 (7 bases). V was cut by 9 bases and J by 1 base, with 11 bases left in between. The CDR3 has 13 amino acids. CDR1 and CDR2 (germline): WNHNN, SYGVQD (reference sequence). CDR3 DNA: TGCGCCAGTGCGGGGGCCGGCACAGATACGCAGTATTTT. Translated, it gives CASAGAGTDTQYF.

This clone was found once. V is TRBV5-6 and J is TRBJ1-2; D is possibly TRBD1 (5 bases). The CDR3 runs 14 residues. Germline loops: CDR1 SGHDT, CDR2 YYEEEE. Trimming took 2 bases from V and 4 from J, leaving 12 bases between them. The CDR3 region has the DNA TGTGCCAGCAGCTTATCCGGGGCGCTCTATGGCTACACCTTC. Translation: CASSLSGALYGYTF.

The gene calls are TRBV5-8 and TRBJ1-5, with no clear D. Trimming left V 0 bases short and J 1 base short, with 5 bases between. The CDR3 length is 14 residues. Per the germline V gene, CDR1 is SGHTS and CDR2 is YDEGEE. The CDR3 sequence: CASSLVFSNQPQHF. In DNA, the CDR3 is TGTGCCAGCAGCTTGGTGTTCAGCAATCAGCCCCAGCATTTT. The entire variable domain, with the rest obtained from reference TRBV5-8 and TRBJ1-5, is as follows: EAGVTQSPTHLIKTRGQQATLRCSPISGHTSVYWYQQALGLGLQFLLWYDEGEERNRGNFPPRFSGRQFPNYSSELNVNALELEDSALYLCASSLVFSNQPQHFGDGTRLSIL.

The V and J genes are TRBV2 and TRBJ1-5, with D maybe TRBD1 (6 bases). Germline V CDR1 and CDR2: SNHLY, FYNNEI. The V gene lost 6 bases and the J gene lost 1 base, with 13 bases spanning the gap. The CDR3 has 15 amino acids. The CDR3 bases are TGTGCCAGCAGCATACAGGGAAGAAGCAATCAGCCCCAGCATTTT. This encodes CASSIQGRSNQPQHF.

CDR3 sequence reads: CASSRGQGNEKLFF. DNA for the CDR3: TGTGCCAGCAGCCGGGGACAGGGGAATGAAAAACTGTTTTTT. The chain has TRBV7-2 and TRBJ1-4, with 10 bases that match TRBD1. The CDR3 is 14 residues long. Germline CDR1 and CDR2: SGHTA and FQGNSA. With V trimmed by 5 bases and J by 5 bases, 2 bases remained unmatched.

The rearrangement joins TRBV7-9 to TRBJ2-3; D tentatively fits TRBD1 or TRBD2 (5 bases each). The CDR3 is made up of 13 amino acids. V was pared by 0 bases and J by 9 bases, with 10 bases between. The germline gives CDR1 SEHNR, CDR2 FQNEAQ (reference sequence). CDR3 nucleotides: TGTGCCAGCAGCTTAGCGGGGACCAGAACGCAGTATTTT. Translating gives CASSLAGTRTQYF.

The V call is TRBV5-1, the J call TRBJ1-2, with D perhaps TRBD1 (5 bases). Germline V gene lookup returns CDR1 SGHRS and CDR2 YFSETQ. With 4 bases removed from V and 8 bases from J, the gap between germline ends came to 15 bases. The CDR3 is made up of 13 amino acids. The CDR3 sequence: CASSRGTAPGYTF. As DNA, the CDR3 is TGCGCCAGCAGCCGAGGGACGGCCCCGGGCTACACCTTC.

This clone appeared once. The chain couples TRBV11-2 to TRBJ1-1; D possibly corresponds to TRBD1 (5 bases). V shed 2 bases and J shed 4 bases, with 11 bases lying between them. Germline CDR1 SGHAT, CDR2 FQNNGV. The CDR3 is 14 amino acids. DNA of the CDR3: TGTGCCAGCAGCTTAACGCGGGGGACCACTGAAGCTTTCTTT. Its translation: CASSLTRGTTEAFF. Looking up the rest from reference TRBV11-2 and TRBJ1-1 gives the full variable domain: EAGVAQSPRYKIIEKRQSVAFWCNPISGHATLYWYQQILGQGPKLLIQFQNNGVVDDSQLPKDRFSAERLKGVDSTLKIQPAKLEDSAVYLCASSLTRGTTEAFFGQGTRLTVV.

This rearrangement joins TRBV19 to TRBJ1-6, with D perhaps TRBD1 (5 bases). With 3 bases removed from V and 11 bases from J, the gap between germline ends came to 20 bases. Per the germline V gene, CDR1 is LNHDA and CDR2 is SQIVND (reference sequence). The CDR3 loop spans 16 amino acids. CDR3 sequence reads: CASSIRPGTVGTPLHF. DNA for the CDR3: TGTGCCAGTAGTATTCGGCCAGGGACGGTGGGAACACCCCTCCACTTT.

CDR3 nucleotide sequence: TGTGCCAGCAACTTCTCACGCACAGATACGCAGTATTTT. It yields the protein CASNFSRTDTQYF. This chain connects TRBV7-3 to TRBJ2-3, with unresolved D. The CDR3 consists of 13 residues. Looked up from germline, CDR1 is SGHTA and CDR2 is FQGTGA. Trimming removed 7 bases at V and 1 base at J, with 9 bases between.

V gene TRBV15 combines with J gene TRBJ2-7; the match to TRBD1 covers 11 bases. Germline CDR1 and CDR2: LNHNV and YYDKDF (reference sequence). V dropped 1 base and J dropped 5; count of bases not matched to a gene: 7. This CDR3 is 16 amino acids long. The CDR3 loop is CATSRGRTGGIDEQYF. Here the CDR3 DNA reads TGTGCCACCAGCAGAGGCCGGACAGGGGGCATAGACGAGCAGTACTTC.

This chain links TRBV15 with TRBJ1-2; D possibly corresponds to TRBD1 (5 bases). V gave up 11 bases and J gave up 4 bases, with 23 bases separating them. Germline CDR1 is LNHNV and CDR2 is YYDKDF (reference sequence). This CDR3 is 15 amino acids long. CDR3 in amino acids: CAAHNLGARFYGYTF. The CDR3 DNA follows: TGTGCCGCCCATAATCTAGGGGCCCGGTTCTATGGCTACACCTTC.

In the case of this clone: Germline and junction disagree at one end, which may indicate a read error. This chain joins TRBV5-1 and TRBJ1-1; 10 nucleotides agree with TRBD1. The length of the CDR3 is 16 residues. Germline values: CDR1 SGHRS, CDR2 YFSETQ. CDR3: CVSSLDRGPMNTEAFF. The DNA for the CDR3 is TGCGTCAGCAGCTTAGACAGGGGGCCCATGAACACTGAAGCTTTCTTT.

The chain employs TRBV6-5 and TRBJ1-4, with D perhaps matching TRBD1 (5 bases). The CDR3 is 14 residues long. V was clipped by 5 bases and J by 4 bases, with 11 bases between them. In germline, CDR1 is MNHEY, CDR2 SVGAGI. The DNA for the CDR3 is TGTGCCAGCAGTAACGGGGGGATTAATGAAAAACTGTTTTTT. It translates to CASSNGGINEKLFF.

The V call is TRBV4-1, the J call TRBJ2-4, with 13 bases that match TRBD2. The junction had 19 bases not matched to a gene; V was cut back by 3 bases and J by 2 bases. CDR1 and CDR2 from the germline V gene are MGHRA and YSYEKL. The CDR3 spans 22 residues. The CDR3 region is CASSHLPPTPTGLAGTKNIQYF. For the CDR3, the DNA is TGCGCCAGCAGCCATCTTCCCCCTACTCCGACGGGACTAGCGGGAACCAAAAACATTCAGTACTTC.

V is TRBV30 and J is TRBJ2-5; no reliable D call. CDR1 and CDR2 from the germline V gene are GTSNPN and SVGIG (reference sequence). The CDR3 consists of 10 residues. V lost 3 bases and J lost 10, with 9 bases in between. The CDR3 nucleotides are TGTGCCTGGAGGCAAGCCCGCCAGTACTTC. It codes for CAWRQARQYF. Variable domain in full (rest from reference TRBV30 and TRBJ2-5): SQTIHQWPATLVQPVGSPLSLECTVEGTSNPNLYWYRQAAGRGLQLLFYSVGIGQISSEVPQNLSASRPQDRQFILSSKKLLLSDSGFYLCAWRQARQYFGPGTRLLVL.

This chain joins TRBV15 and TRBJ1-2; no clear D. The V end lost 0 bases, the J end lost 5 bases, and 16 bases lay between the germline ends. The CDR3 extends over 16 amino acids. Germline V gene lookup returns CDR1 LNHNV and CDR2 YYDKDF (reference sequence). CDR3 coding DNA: TGTGCCACCAGCAGAGAAATTGTAAGGGTTGGATATGGCTACACCTTC. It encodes CATSREIVRVGYGYTF.

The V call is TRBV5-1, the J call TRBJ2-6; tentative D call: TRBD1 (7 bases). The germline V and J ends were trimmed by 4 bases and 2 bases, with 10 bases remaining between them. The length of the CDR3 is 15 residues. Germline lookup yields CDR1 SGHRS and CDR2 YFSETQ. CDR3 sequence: CASSGGGAGANVLTF. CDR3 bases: TGCGCCAGCAGCGGAGGGGGCGCTGGGGCCAACGTCCTGACTTTC.

In nucleotides, the CDR3 is TGTGCCAGCAGTAGCGGGAGCACAGATACGCAGTATTTT. As protein: CASSSGSTDTQYF. This chain uses TRBV6-6 with TRBJ2-3; perhaps TRBD2 as D (6 bases). Trimming cost V 5 bases and J 0 bases, with 6 bases left between them. The germline gives CDR1 MNHNY, CDR2 SVGAGI (reference sequence). The length of the CDR3 is 13 residues.